This entry concerns a single T cell receptor (beta chain). Its antigen is unknown. No per-base quality is available; no much larger clone lies one base away. TCRbeta CDR3 regions were amplified from genomic DNA using the immunoSEQ Assay, a bias-controlled multiplex PCR. The paper's data handling went like this. Within the assay, amplification of reference gene primers was used to estimate how many nucleated cells each sample contained. To quantify the absolute abundance of each unique TCRbeta CDR3 rearrangement, sequence reads were collapsed and filtered. For each sample, productive Simpson clonality was calculated as the square root of Simpson's diversity index across productive rearrangements. TCRdb stores this immuneACCESS table with in-frame sequences only. Part of the clones is absent; in the studies checked, under half of the shortfall reflects unresolved V genes, and no reason is known for the rest. D and trimming were read from the DNA, whereas the V and J calls and clone size are those reported in that table. Counted in this sample were over 250,000 clones; approximately 89% of them appeared once. The ten largest clones take up approximately 2.2% of the sample.

This entry is derived from a study of blood T cell repertoires in COVID-19 (dated by TCRdb to 2019 to 2021). For context, the study as a whole: Samples covering the acute and convalescent phases of COVID-19 were provided by collaborators in the United States, Italy and Spain. The prospective study material was composed of cDNA or gDNA derived from T cells, B-cell-depleted T cells, or PBMCs. HLA class I and class II types, where available, came from metadata supplied by the sample provider rather than from assay-based typing. A de-identified subject ID, COVID-19 status, age in years and sex were almost always included in the sample metadata. The repertoires were released in a freely available public database intended as a resource for research on the immune response to SARS-CoV-2. Deeply sampled blood TCRbeta repertoires from subjects exposed to, actively infected with, or recovered from COVID-19 were included in the dataset. The samples were drawn from two sources: the first 160 participants of the ongoing ImmuneRACE study, and 950 to 1,500 subjects contributed by 6 global collaborators. Here is what the overall study found, with its caveats: The amount of clinical and demographic metadata varied by source and participant and was provided uncurated.

Whole blood was collected in K2EDTA tubes by collaborating institutions according to the institutions' own protocols. For TCRbeta analysis, collaborator samples were shipped as frozen whole blood, as isolated PBMCs, or as DNA extracted from either sample type. The CDR1 and CDR2 encoded by the germline V gene are SGDLS and YYNGEE. The cysteine opens and the phenylalanine closes a CDR3 of 14 amino acids. The entry retains the CDR3 DNA only, 42 bases that are in frame from base 1. The V end gives up 4 bases and the J end 3 bases, leaving 4 bases in the junction not matched to a gene. The TCR sequence derives from a woman aged 45-65 years with acute or convalescent COVID-19. In this chain, TRBV9 is recombined with TRBJ2-7; 10 middle bases align to TRBD2. The sequenced material came from peripheral blood. CDR3 sequence: CASSPSGSGYEQYF. The nucleotide sequence reads TGTGCCAGCAGCCCTAGCGGGAGTGGCTACGAGCAGTACTTC.